The entry below describes one T cell receptor (beta chain). The data belong to a study of CD4 T cell repertoires in COVID-19. Method: immunoSEQ multiplex PCR; TCRdb's copy keeps in-frame clones and lacks some. The data contain about 75,000 clones, approximately 83% of them singletons. From germline, CDR1 is MNHEY and CDR2 SVGAGI. V shed 7 bases and J shed 8 bases, with 14 bases lying between them. This CDR3 spans 12 amino acids. This chain links TRBV6-5 with TRBJ1-2; D may be TRBD1 (6 bases). The sequence derives from a human donor who had COVID-19. Sequencing used CD4+ T cells from peripheral blood, obtained after recovery from COVID-19. The CDR3 is CASIQGNRGYTF. CDR3 nucleotides: TGTGCCAGCATTCAGGGGAATCGGGGCTACACCTTC.